This T cell receptor beta chain was profiled in a study of blood T cell repertoires in COVID-19. Study summary: Specimens from acute and convalescent COVID-19 originated in the United States, Italy and Spain. PBMCs, B-cell-depleted T cells, or T cells were the source of the cDNA or gDNA that made up the material.

In the original analysis: Amplification of reference gene primers provided the estimated nucleated cell counts. TCRdb's copy holds only in-frame clones and misses some; the assay was immunoSEQ multiplex PCR. That table gives V, J and clone size, and the DNA gave D and trimming. The table includes around 180,000 clones, approximately 85% detected once. The ends lost 7 bases at V and 3 bases at J; junction bases unmatched: 11. The CDR3 is 16 residues long. In germline, CDR1 is LNHDA, CDR2 SQIVND (reference sequence). The clonotype comes from a man aged 80 or over with COVID-19, enrolled during active disease. This rearrangement joins TRBV19 to TRBJ2-3; 9 bases are shared with TRBD2. Specimen: peripheral blood. CDR3 protein: CASTPYTAGGTDTQYF. CDR3 DNA sequence: TGTGCCAGTACCCCTTATACAGCGGGGGGTACAGATACGCAGTATTTT.